The TCR beta chain under discussion was sequenced for a study of identical twins. Worth noting for this clonotype: What it binds is not known.

Notes on the study in general: Out-of-frame TCR alpha sharing observed in monozygotic twins exceeded model estimates. Invariant T cells like MAIT and iNKT could partly confound the zero-insertion analyses.

Through template switching, a universal primer site was introduced, and the cDNA contained unique molecular identifiers. TCRdb itself ran the 5' RACE reads through MiXCR, one entry per CDR3 protein. The sample holds approximately 700,000 distinct CDR3 sequences, around a sixth seen once. These data were also filed under a second study, of T cells expressing NK-cell markers.

The source of this sequence is a woman aged 18-29 years in good health. Specimen: PBMCs.

This CDR3 is CSVEDTRQGGTEAFF. CDR3 DNA sequence: TGCAGCGTTGAAGATACACGACAGGGAGGGACTGAAGCTTTCTTT. This rearrangement joins TRBV29-1 to TRBJ1-1; 7 positions match TRBD1. The germline V gene encodes CDR1 SQVTM and CDR2 ANQGSEA. This CDR3 region has 15 residues. Trimming at V came to 0 bases and at J to 5 bases, leaving 9 bases not matched to a gene.